What follows are 21 T cell receptor beta chains derived from one specimen sequenced in a study of control samples from healthy donors and cancer patients. Sequenced by immunoSEQ multiplex PCR; TCRdb stores in-frame clones only, minus some. This sample carries around 57,000 clones, approximately 89% of them seen once, and the ten largest clones take about 0.91%. The sequencing input was PBMCs. Source of these receptors: a man younger than 40 with colorectal cancer.

The V gene is TRBV19, the J gene TRBJ2-2; perhaps TRBD1 as D (6 bases). CDR1 and CDR2 from the germline V gene are LNHDA and SQIVND (reference sequence). The CDR3 is 14 amino acids. Deletions cut 4 bases from V and 6 bases from J, with 12 bases between. The CDR3 region has the DNA TGTGCCAGTAGTACCCTACAGGGATCCGGGGAGCTGTTTTTT. Encoded protein: CASSTLQGSGELFF.

The chain links TRBV5-4 to TRBJ2-5; D is undetermined. Germline loops: CDR1 SGHNT, CDR2 YYREEE (reference sequence). The CDR3 contains 16 residues. The V end was cut by 4 bases, the J end by 5 bases, with 21 bases between. The CDR3 region has the DNA TGTGCCAGCAGCCCTCATTCTTCCGGTATTGTGGAGACCCAGTACTTC. Protein: CASSPHSSGIVETQYF. Using reference TRBV5-4 and TRBJ2-5 for the parts outside the CDR3, the full variable domain is ETGVTQSPTHLIKTRGQQVTLRCSSQSGHNTVSWYQQALGQGPQFIFQYYREEENGRGNFPPRFSGLQFPNYSSELNVNALELDDSALYLCASSPHSSGIVETQYFGPGTRLLVL.

The chain couples TRBV11-2 to TRBJ1-2; the match to TRBD1 covers 7 bases. Germline assignment: CDR1 SGHAT and CDR2 FQNNGV. The CDR3 is 18 amino acids. Trimming removed 5 bases from V and 2 bases from J; junction bases left unmatched: 17. The CDR3 bases are TGTGCCAGCAGCCCCCTGGGGTATGGGGACAGCACAAACTATGGCTACACCTTC. Translating gives CASSPLGYGDSTNYGYTF.

There are a few counts of this clone. The rearrangement links TRBV12-5 to TRBJ2-7; 8 nucleotides align to TRBD2. The CDR3 runs to 12 residues. From germline, CDR1 is LGHNT and CDR2 FRNRAP. J gave up 7 bases and V 7 bases, and 6 bases lay outside the gene matches. CDR3 sequence (DNA): TGTGCTAGTGTTACCGGGGGGGAGGAGCAGTACTTC. As protein: CASVTGGEEQYF. Variable domain in full (rest from reference TRBV12-5 and TRBJ2-7): DARVTQTPRHKVTEMGQEVTMRCQPILGHNTVFWYRQTMMQGLELLAYFRNRAPLDDSGMPKDRFSAEMPDATLATLKIQPSEPRDSAVYFCASVTGGEEQYFGPGTRLTVT.

The rearrangement links TRBV19 to TRBJ1-5; TRBD1 aligns across 8 bases. Germline V CDR1 and CDR2: LNHDA, SQIVND (reference sequence). The CDR3 is made up of 13 amino acids. J was trimmed by 6 bases and V by 5 bases; bases with no gene match: 3. The CDR3 region has the DNA TGTGCCAGTAGTCTGGACAGGGTTCAGCCCCAGCATTTT. Amino acids: CASSLDRVQPQHF.

This clone was seen a handful of times. Distinct nucleotide sequences in the sample also encode this CDR3. CDR3 sequence reads: CASSLDGTSTDTQYF. Here the CDR3 DNA reads TGCGCCAGCAGCTTAGACGGTACTAGCACAGATACGCAGTATTTT. V is TRBV5-1 and J is TRBJ2-3; D not resolved. Trimming shortened V by 2 bases and J by 0 bases, and 10 bases separated the two germline ends. Per the germline V gene, CDR1 is SGHRS and CDR2 is YFSETQ. There are 15 residues in the CDR3.

The rearrangement links TRBV2 to TRBJ2-1; the D gene is possibly TRBD1 (7 bases). Germline CDR1 is SNHLY and CDR2 is FYNNEI. CDR3 length equals 15 residues. Between the trimmed V and J ends, which lost 4 bases and 3 bases, there was a span of 13 bases. The CDR3 region is CASSVEGASYNEQFF. For the CDR3, the DNA is TGTGCCAGCAGTGTGGAGGGGGCAAGCTACAATGAGCAGTTCTTC.

This clone appeared a single time. V gene TRBV2 combines with J gene TRBJ1-1, with a tentative D call TRBD1 (6 bases). The V gene's germline CDR1 is SNHLY and CDR2 FYNNEI. CDR3 size: 11 residues. The germline V and J ends were trimmed by 7 bases and 11 bases, with 14 bases remaining between them. Here the CDR3 DNA reads TGTGCCAGCATAAGGGGGTTCGGGGCTTTCTTT. This gives the protein CASIRGFGAFF.

The chain carries TRBV10-3 and TRBJ2-7; D is possibly TRBD1 or TRBD2 (5 bases each). Germline-derived CDR1 and CDR2 are ENHRY and SYGVKD. Trimming left V 10 bases short and J 6 bases short, with 16 bases between. The CDR3 is made up of 12 amino acids. The CDR3 reads CATRGSSGEQYF. The CDR3 DNA is TGTGCCACCCGGGGCTCCTCGGGCGAGCAGTACTTC.

The rearrangement links TRBV7-9 to TRBJ1-2, with TRBD1 as a possible D gene (5 bases). Per the germline V gene, CDR1 is SEHNR and CDR2 is FQNEAQ (reference sequence). The V end was cut by 1 base, the J end by 8 bases, with 11 bases between. This CDR3 is 13 amino acids long. CDR3 coding DNA: TGTGCCAGCAGCTTAGGGGACTTGGGGGGCTACACCTTC. Residues: CASSLGDLGGYTF.

The chain carries TRBV5-6 and TRBJ2-5; 7 bases are a match to TRBD1. Germline CDR1 reads SGHDT; CDR2 reads YYEEEE. The length of the CDR3 is 16 residues. V was pared by 4 bases and J by 2 bases, with 11 bases of the junction left unmatched. DNA for the CDR3: TGTGCCAGCAGCACCGGGGACAGTCGAGATCAAGAGACCCAGTACTTC. Its translation: CASSTGDSRDQETQYF.

The chain employs TRBV3-1 (or the pseudogene TRBV3-2) and TRBJ2-3; a weak D match, TRBD2 (6 bases). The CDR3 length is 15 residues. Trimming removed 5 bases at V and 6 bases at J, with 18 bases between. CDR1 is LGHDT and CDR2 is YNNKEL in the germline V gene (reference sequence). DNA for the CDR3: TGTGCCAGCAGCTCAACCGGGACGGCGGGGGATACGCAGTATTTT. It yields the protein CASSSTGTAGDTQYF.

The gene calls are TRBV7-9 and TRBJ1-1; tentative D call: TRBD1 (5 bases). V lost 3 bases and J lost 4, with 12 bases in between. The CDR3 contains 14 residues. Per the germline V gene, CDR1 is SEHNR and CDR2 is FQNEAQ (reference sequence). The CDR3 reads CASSLGQGFTEAFF. The CDR3 DNA follows: TGTGCCAGCAGCTTGGGTCAGGGTTTCACTGAAGCTTTCTTT.

The chain links TRBV10-1 to TRBJ1-1; D is undetermined. CDR3 length: 15 residues. Deletions cut 0 bases from V and 3 bases from J, with 11 bases between. Germline V gene lookup returns CDR1 WNHNN and CDR2 SYGVQD (reference sequence). This CDR3 reads CASSESRGLDTEAFF. CDR3 nucleotide sequence: TGCGCCAGCAGTGAGTCGCGAGGCCTCGACACTGAAGCTTTCTTT.

This clone has a single count. The V call is TRBV2, the J call TRBJ2-7, with D hard to call. Germline V gene lookup returns CDR1 SNHLY and CDR2 FYNNEI. V gave up 3 bases and J gave up 3 bases, with 9 bases separating them. The CDR3 is 13 amino acids. The CDR3 DNA follows: TGTGCCAGCAGTGACAGCCAATACTACGAGCAGTACGTC. Its translation: CASSDSQYYEQYV.

The V gene is TRBV6-5, the J gene TRBJ1-5, with TRBD1 matching over 9 bases. The CDR3 runs 15 residues. V was clipped by 6 bases and J by 1 base; unmatched bases: 4. Germline CDR1 is MNHEY and CDR2 is SVGAGI. Here the CDR3 reads CASSWDRASNQPQHF. CDR3 coding DNA: TGTGCCAGCAGCTGGGACAGGGCCAGCAATCAGCCCCAGCATTTT.

The chain recombines TRBV7-6 with TRBJ2-7; D unclear. V was trimmed by 2 bases and J by 4 bases, leaving 12 bases between them. The CDR3 has 14 amino acids. Germline V gene data show CDR1 as SGHVS and CDR2 as FNYEAQ. In nucleotides, the CDR3 is TGTGCCAGCAGCTTAAGTTTGTCTAAATACGAGCAGTACTTC. It specifies CASSLSLSKYEQYF.

This chain connects TRBV7-9 to TRBJ2-7, with D possibly called TRBD1 or TRBD2 (6 bases each). The CDR3 consists of 15 residues. Germline V gene data show CDR1 as SEHNR and CDR2 as FQNEAQ (reference sequence). The V and J ends lost 3 bases and 6 bases respectively, with 18 bases between them. CDR3 coding DNA: TGTGCCAGCAGCTTTAGGGGTACGGGGGCGGGCGAGCAGTACTTC. Translated, it gives CASSFRGTGAGEQYF. The whole variable domain, filled in from reference TRBV7-9 and TRBJ2-7, reads DTGVSQNPRHKITKRGQNVTFRCDPISEHNRLYWYRQTLGQGPEFLTYFQNEAQLEKSRLLSDRFSAERPKGSFSTLEIQRTEQGDSAMYLCASSFRGTGAGEQYFGPGTRLTVT.

The rearrangement uses TRBV5-1 and TRBJ1-1; D remains unclear. With 5 bases removed from V and 5 bases from J, the gap between germline ends came to 13 bases. There are 13 residues in the CDR3. Germline CDR1 and CDR2: SGHRS and YFSETQ. CDR3 sequence: CASRPDTRTEAFF. The CDR3, as DNA: TGCGCCAGCAGACCCGATACGAGGACTGAAGCTTTCTTT.

As to this clone: The same CDR3 also results from other DNA sequences found in this sample. The chain carries TRBV7-9 and TRBJ1-1; maybe TRBD1 (5 bases). CDR1 and CDR2 from the germline V gene are SEHNR and FQNEAQ (reference sequence). The CDR3 loop spans 16 amino acids. V shed 0 bases and J shed 1 base, with 12 bases lying between them. The CDR3 region has the DNA TGTGCCAGCAGCTTAGCGAAAGACAGACCGAACACTGAAGCTTTCTTT. This sequence encodes CASSLAKDRPNTEAFF.

This rearrangement joins TRBV18 to TRBJ2-2; D unclear. The CDR3 runs to 14 residues. Per the germline V gene, CDR1 is KGHSH and CDR2 is LQKENI. With 5 bases removed from V and 3 bases from J, the gap between germline ends came to 10 bases. DNA for the CDR3: TGTGCCAGCTCAATTCTCCGGGACACCGGGGAGCTGTTTTTT. Protein sequence: CASSILRDTGELFF.